This record covers a single TCR beta chain. Its antigen is currently unknown. The CDR3 totals 13 residues. V lost 5 bases and J lost 5, with 12 bases in between. CDR1 and CDR2 (germline): SGHVS, FQNEAQ. The data originate from a study of monozygotic twins with cystic fibrosis. Whole-study findings and limits: Monozygotic CF twins shared more identical nucleotide clonotypes than unrelated patients. Shared CDR3 numbers were not associated with age, concordance or severity. V usage most resembled the co-twin in 13 of 16 pairs.

Sequencing used immunoSEQ multiplex PCR; TCRdb keeps in-frame clones, though not all of them. The data contain more than 9,000 clones, approximately 99.4% of them seen just once; the ten biggest clones take up roughly 0.45%. The sequenced sample consisted of blood. This clonotype originated in a young man with cystic fibrosis. This chain links TRBV7-8 with TRBJ1-1; TRBD1 might be the D (6 bases). The CDR3 coding sequence is TGTGCCAGCAGCAAGGACAGTCTAACTGAAGCTTTCTTT. Its translation is CASSKDSLTEAFF.